A selection of T cell receptor beta chains follows, all from one sample in a study of neurological immune-mediated disorders. TCRdb redid the calling of the 5' RACE reads with MiXCR, one entry per CDR3 protein. This table holds tens of thousands of distinct CDR3 sequences, 15% to 20% found once. Sequencing used PBMCs. These receptors were collected from a middle-aged woman in good health. CDR3s include the opening cysteine and the closing phenylalanine or tryptophan. The D gene is left open where the match is weak. Rows may omit the clone size; those that give it use once, few, many or a size class.

D gene: NA; J gene: TRBJ2-3; clone size: many; V gene: TRBV24-1; CDR3 protein: CATSDPSTDTQYF; CDR3 DNA: TGTGCCACCAGTGATCCTAGCACAGATACGCAGTATTTT
D gene: NA; J gene: TRBJ1-2; clone size: many; V gene: TRBV6-6; CDR3 protein: CASSRDSRGYTF; CDR3 DNA: TGTGCCAGCAGTCGAGACAGTCGGGGCTACACCTTC
D gene: NA; J gene: TRBJ2-7; clone size: NA; V gene: TRBV29-1; CDR3 protein: CSVGLSPYEQYF; CDR3 DNA: TGCAGCGTTGGGCTGAGCCCCTACGAGCAGTACTTC
D gene: NA; J gene: TRBJ2-3; clone size: many; V gene: TRBV4-3; CDR3 protein: CASSLFSTDTQYF; CDR3 DNA: TGCGCCAGCAGCCTGTTTAGCACAGATACGCAGTATTTT
D gene: NA; J gene: TRBJ1-2; clone size: many; V gene: TRBV6-6; CDR3 protein: CASSYSGANGYTF; CDR3 DNA: TGTGCCAGCAGTTACTCCGGGGCGAATGGCTACACCTTC
D gene: NA; J gene: TRBJ2-5; clone size: NA; V gene: TRBV28; CDR3 protein: CASSSEETQYF; CDR3 DNA: TGTGCCAGCAGCTCAGAAGAGACCCAGTACTTC
D gene: NA; J gene: TRBJ2-5; clone size: many; V gene: TRBV5-1; CDR3 protein: CASSPPGETQYF; CDR3 DNA: TGCGCCAGCAGCCCTCCGGGGGAGACCCAGTACTTC
D gene: TRBD2; J gene: TRBJ2-2; clone size: many; V gene: TRBV12-3/TRBV12-4; CDR3 protein: CASSLRLAGGIGELFF; CDR3 DNA: TGTGCCAGCAGTTTAAGACTAGCGGGGGGAATCGGGGAGCTGTTTTTT
D gene: NA; J gene: TRBJ1-4; clone size: NA; V gene: TRBV5-1; CDR3 protein: CASSYSNGAEKLFF; CDR3 DNA: TGCGCCAGCAGCTACTCCAACGGGGCTGAAAAACTGTTTTTT
D gene: TRBD1; J gene: TRBJ1-2; clone size: many; V gene: TRBV5-1; CDR3 protein: CASSFATGAVGYTF; CDR3 DNA: TGCGCCAGCAGCTTTGCGACAGGGGCCGTAGGCTACACCTTC
D gene: TRBD2; J gene: TRBJ2-1; clone size: many; V gene: TRBV20-1; CDR3 protein: CSARDGAGSSSYNEQFF; CDR3 DNA: TGCAGTGCTAGAGATGGAGCGGGGTCTAGCTCCTACAATGAGCAGTTCTTC
D gene: NA; J gene: TRBJ2-6; clone size: many; V gene: TRBV20-1; CDR3 protein: CSARTGQSSGANVLTF; CDR3 DNA: TGCAGTGCTAGGACAGGACAGAGCTCTGGGGCCAACGTCCTGACTTTC
D gene: NA; J gene: TRBJ1-6; clone size: many; V gene: TRBV10-3; CDR3 protein: CAIGDGDNSPLHF; CDR3 DNA: TGTGCCATCGGGGACGGAGATAATTCACCCCTCCACTTT
D gene: NA; J gene: TRBJ1-3; clone size: many; V gene: TRBV28; CDR3 protein: CASSLNIGNTIYF; CDR3 DNA: TGTGCCAGCAGTTTAAACATCGGAAACACCATATATTTT
D gene: TRBD1; J gene: TRBJ2-5; clone size: many; V gene: TRBV15; CDR3 protein: CATSKDREGETQYF; CDR3 DNA: TGTGCCACCAGCAAGGACAGGGAAGGAGAGACCCAGTACTTC
D gene: NA; J gene: TRBJ2-5; clone size: NA; V gene: TRBV10-3; CDR3 protein: CAISGDRQETQYF; CDR3 DNA: TGTGCCATCAGTGGAGACAGACAAGAGACCCAGTACTTC
D gene: NA; J gene: TRBJ2-5; clone size: few; V gene: TRBV29-1; CDR3 protein: CSGGGGETQYF; CDR3 DNA: TGCAGCGGGGGGGGGGGCGAGACCCAGTACTTC
D gene: NA; J gene: TRBJ2-3; clone size: many; V gene: TRBV7-3; CDR3 protein: CASSWDSVTDTQYF; CDR3 DNA: TGTGCCAGCAGCTGGGACTCCGTCACAGATACGCAGTATTTT
D gene: NA; J gene: TRBJ2-5; clone size: many; V gene: TRBV20-1; CDR3 protein: CSAGEGPAFRGQYF; CDR3 DNA: TGCAGTGCTGGAGAGGGACCCGCTTTTAGGGGCCAGTACTTC
D gene: TRBD2; J gene: TRBJ2-1; clone size: many; V gene: TRBV20-1; CDR3 protein: CSARDRPSGQYNEQFF; CDR3 DNA: TGCAGTGCTAGAGATCGGCCTAGCGGACAATACAATGAGCAGTTCTTC
D gene: NA; J gene: TRBJ2-1; clone size: NA; V gene: TRBV20-1; CDR3 protein: CSADGTPNNEQFF; CDR3 DNA: TGCAGTGCCGACGGGACACCCAACAATGAGCAGTTCTTC
D gene: NA; J gene: TRBJ1-3; clone size: many; V gene: TRBV5-1; CDR3 protein: CASSLGQRINTIYF; CDR3 DNA: TGCGCCAGCAGCTTGGGGCAGAGAATAAACACCATATATTTT
D gene: TRBD2; J gene: TRBJ2-2; clone size: once; V gene: TRBV9; CDR3 protein: CASSVGLAVEAGELFF; CDR3 DNA: TGTGCCAGCAGCGTAGGGCTAGCGGTTGAGGCCGGGGAGCTGTTTTTT
D gene: NA; J gene: TRBJ1-1; clone size: NA; V gene: TRBV19; CDR3 protein: CASSQTANTEAFF; CDR3 DNA: TGTGCCAGTAGTCAAACAGCGAACACTGAAGCTTTCTTT
D gene: NA; J gene: TRBJ2-2; clone size: many; V gene: TRBV7-6; CDR3 protein: CASSLGPLELFF; CDR3 DNA: TGTGCCAGCAGCTTAGGACCTTTGGAGCTGTTTTTT
D gene: NA; J gene: TRBJ1-1; clone size: many; V gene: TRBV29-1; CDR3 protein: CSAIRGLTEAFF; CDR3 DNA: TGCAGCGCTATTCGGGGGCTTACTGAAGCTTTCTTT
D gene: TRBD2; J gene: TRBJ2-3; clone size: many; V gene: TRBV2; CDR3 protein: CATFPLAGESTDTQYF; CDR3 DNA: TGTGCCACCTTTCCACTAGCGGGCGAGAGCACAGATACGCAGTATTTT
D gene: NA; J gene: TRBJ2-1; clone size: many; V gene: TRBV20-1; CDR3 protein: CSALPGYNEQFF; CDR3 DNA: TGCAGTGCCCTCCCGGGCTACAATGAGCAGTTCTTC
D gene: NA; J gene: TRBJ2-7; clone size: few; V gene: TRBV4-2; CDR3 protein: CASSPSGTLYEQYF; CDR3 DNA: TGTGCCAGCAGCCCGTCCGGGACCCTCTACGAGCAGTACTTC
D gene: TRBD1; J gene: TRBJ1-1; clone size: many; V gene: TRBV10-3; CDR3 protein: CAISQEGTDTEAFF; CDR3 DNA: TGTGCCATCAGCCAAGAGGGGACAGACACTGAAGCTTTCTTT
D gene: NA; J gene: TRBJ2-7; clone size: NA; V gene: TRBV15; CDR3 protein: CATSRDLVVTYEQYF; CDR3 DNA: TGTGCCACCAGCAGAGACCTAGTAGTTACCTACGAGCAGTACTTC
D gene: TRBD2; J gene: TRBJ2-1; clone size: many; V gene: TRBV27; CDR3 protein: CASSFKGLAPNEQFF; CDR3 DNA: TGTGCCAGCAGTTTTAAAGGACTAGCACCCAATGAGCAGTTCTTC
D gene: NA; J gene: TRBJ2-3; clone size: few; V gene: TRBV4-3; CDR3 protein: CASSQDEASTDTQYF; CDR3 DNA: TGCGCCAGCAGCCAAGATGAGGCCAGCACAGATACGCAGTATTTT
D gene: NA; J gene: TRBJ2-2; clone size: NA; V gene: TRBV5-1; CDR3 protein: CASSFGLPGELFF; CDR3 DNA: TGCGCCAGCAGCTTCGGGCTACCCGGGGAGCTGTTTTTT
D gene: TRBD2; J gene: TRBJ2-1; clone size: NA; V gene: TRBV7-4; CDR3 protein: CASSLLLSFSGLAVMDEQFF; CDR3 DNA: TGTGCCAGCAGCCTCCTTTTGAGCTTCTCGGGACTAGCGGTCATGGATGAGCAGTTCTTC
D gene: NA; J gene: TRBJ2-3; clone size: many; V gene: TRBV11-1; CDR3 protein: CASSPGWGSTDTQYF; CDR3 DNA: TGTGCCAGCAGCCCGGGTTGGGGTAGCACAGATACGCAGTATTTT
D gene: NA; J gene: TRBJ2-5; clone size: many; V gene: TRBV6-6; CDR3 protein: CASSYSGRGPEETQYF; CDR3 DNA: TGTGCCAGCAGTTACTCGGGGCGGGGGCCAGAGGAGACCCAGTACTTC
D gene: NA; J gene: TRBJ2-7; clone size: many; V gene: TRBV9; CDR3 protein: CASSAGVDGIPSEQYF; CDR3 DNA: TGTGCCAGCAGCGCGGGGGTGGACGGCATCCCTTCCGAGCAGTACTTC
D gene: TRBD1; J gene: TRBJ2-7; clone size: many; V gene: TRBV12-3/TRBV12-4; CDR3 protein: CASSDRVHEQYF; CDR3 DNA: TGTGCCAGCAGTGACAGGGTTCACGAGCAGTACTTC
D gene: NA; J gene: TRBJ2-7; clone size: many; V gene: TRBV21-1; CDR3 protein: CASSNTGDEQYF; CDR3 DNA: TGTGCCAGCAGCAACACAGGGGACGAGCAGTACTTC
D gene: NA; J gene: TRBJ2-5; clone size: many; V gene: TRBV2; CDR3 protein: CASSELTSSETQYF; CDR3 DNA: TGTGCCAGCAGTGAGTTAACTAGCTCCGAGACCCAGTACTTC
D gene: NA; J gene: TRBJ2-2; clone size: few; V gene: TRBV5-8; CDR3 protein: CASSLEAGPGRNTGELFF; CDR3 DNA: TGTGCCAGCAGCTTGGAGGCCGGGCCAGGGAGGAACACCGGGGAGCTGTTTTTT
D gene: NA; J gene: TRBJ2-3; clone size: many; V gene: TRBV7-3; CDR3 protein: CASSLSLGDTQYF; CDR3 DNA: TGTGCCAGCAGCTTAAGCTTGGGGGATACGCAGTATTTT
D gene: TRBD2; J gene: TRBJ2-5; clone size: many; V gene: TRBV4-1; CDR3 protein: CASSQSRSGGAQETQYF; CDR3 DNA: TGCGCCAGCAGCCAGAGCCGTAGCGGGGGGGCCCAAGAGACCCAGTACTTC
D gene: TRBD2; J gene: TRBJ2-2; clone size: many; V gene: TRBV12-3/TRBV12-4; CDR3 protein: CASSLSGGTGELFF; CDR3 DNA: TGTGCCAGCAGTTTGTCGGGGGGCACCGGGGAGCTGTTTTTT
D gene: TRBD2; J gene: TRBJ2-3; clone size: many; V gene: TRBV5-1; CDR3 protein: CASSAGLATDTQYF; CDR3 DNA: TGCGCCAGCAGCGCGGGACTAGCGACAGATACGCAGTATTTT
D gene: TRBD2; J gene: TRBJ2-1; clone size: many; V gene: TRBV3-1; CDR3 protein: CASSQEGGSYNEQFF; CDR3 DNA: TGTGCCAGCAGCCAAGAGGGGGGGTCCTACAATGAGCAGTTCTTC